This T cell receptor beta chain was profiled in a study of post-analysis software for immune sequencing data. Study in general: Patients with relapsing-remitting, secondary progressive and progressive-relapsing multiple sclerosis courses were all represented. The study's findings and limits: Same-batch preparations were strongly co-clustered by F measure. Several TRBV segments were more frequent in patients than controls; TRBV5-6, TRBV5-1 and TRBV20-1 belonged to this group.

Prepared libraries of TCR beta cDNA carried unique molecular identifiers. Each sample of roughly 0.95 to 10 million input T cells yielded about 500,000 cDNA molecules, so each molecule approximated one T cell. MiXCR was run by TCRdb on the PCR reads, yielding one entry per CDR3 protein. The data contain 650,000 to 850,000 distinct CDR3 sequences, about 53% of them seen just once; the ten biggest clones take up approximately 4.4%. V was clipped by 3 bases and J by 8 bases, with 21 bases between them. The CDR3 is 15 amino acids. Germline V gene lookup returns CDR1 DFQATT and CDR2 SNEGSKA (reference sequence). Details on this clonotype: What it recognizes is unknown.

Sequenced sample: blood. This TCR was sampled from a girl aged 10-17 years with multiple sclerosis. The rearrangement uses TRBV20-1 and TRBJ2-3; D might be TRBD1 (6 bases). DNA of the CDR3: TGCAGTGCTAGGTATAGGGGGATTAGCACGGGTACGCAGTATTTT. Translating it yields CSARYRGISTGTQYF.